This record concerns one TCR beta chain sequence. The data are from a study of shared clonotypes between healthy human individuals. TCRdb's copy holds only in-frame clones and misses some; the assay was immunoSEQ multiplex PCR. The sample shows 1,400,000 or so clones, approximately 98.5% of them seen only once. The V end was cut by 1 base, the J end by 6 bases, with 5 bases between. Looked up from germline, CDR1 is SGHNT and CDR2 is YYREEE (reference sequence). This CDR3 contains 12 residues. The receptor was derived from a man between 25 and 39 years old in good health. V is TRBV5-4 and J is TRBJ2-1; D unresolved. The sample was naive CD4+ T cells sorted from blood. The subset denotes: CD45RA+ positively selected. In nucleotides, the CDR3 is TGTGCCAGCAGCTTGCCCGCCAATGAGCAGTTCTTC. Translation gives CASSLPANEQFF.